This passage covers 14 T cell receptor beta chains from one sample sequenced in a study of T cell responses to AZD1222 COVID-19 vaccine. Some clones are missing from TCRdb's copy, which holds only in-frame ones; the method was immunoSEQ multiplex PCR. The table records some 180,000 clones, 85% to 90% of them present only once. The sample in question was peripheral blood, obtained on day 0 of AZD1222 vaccination. The receptors were sampled from an adult in good health.

The rearrangement uses TRBV29-1 and TRBJ1-5; no reliable D call. CDR3 size: 15 residues. Trimming took off 4 bases at V and 3 bases at J, with 16 bases between the two ends. Germline V gene lookup returns CDR1 SQVTM and CDR2 ANQGSEA. CDR3 protein: CSVVARREYNQPQHF. Here the CDR3 DNA reads TGCAGCGTTGTGGCGAGGAGAGAGTACAATCAGCCCCAGCATTTT. The complete variable domain, with remaining parts taken from reference TRBV29-1 and TRBJ1-5, reads SAVISQKPSRDICQRGTSLTIQCQVDSQVTMMFWYRQQPGQSLTLIATANQGSEATYESGFVIDKFPISRPNLTFSTLTVSNMSPEDSSIYLCSVVARREYNQPQHFGDGTRLSIL.

The genes are TRBV7-9 and TRBJ2-3; 13 bases map to TRBD2. J lost 5 bases, V lost 3 bases, and 5 bases had no gene match. The germline V gene encodes CDR1 SEHNR and CDR2 FQNEAQ (reference sequence). This CDR3 is 16 amino acids long. The CDR3 protein is CASSLDGLAGEDTQYF. The CDR3 coding sequence is TGTGCCAGCAGCTTGGACGGACTAGCGGGAGAAGATACGCAGTATTTT.

The J gene is TRBJ1-2, the V gene TRBV6-2 or TRBV6-3, with a possible D match to TRBD1 (6 bases). The V gene's germline CDR1 is MNHEY and CDR2 SVGEGT. This CDR3 is built from 13 residues. V was trimmed by 6 bases and J by 8 bases, leaving 16 bases between them. The CDR3 region is CASSRFWTEGYTF. CDR3 bases: TGTGCCAGCAGCCGTTTCTGGACAGAGGGCTACACCTTC.

This chain uses TRBV5-1 with TRBJ2-5, with D maybe TRBD1 (5 bases). Trimming took 0 bases from V and 3 from J, leaving 6 bases between them. The CDR3 runs 13 residues. The V gene's germline CDR1 is SGHRS and CDR2 YFSETQ. The CDR3 sequence: CASSLAREETQYF. The CDR3 DNA reads TGCGCCAGCAGCTTGGCCAGGGAAGAGACCCAGTACTTC.

This chain links TRBV6-2 or TRBV6-3 with TRBJ1-5; 8 bases are shared with TRBD1. Germline V gene sequence: CDR1 MNHEY, CDR2 SVGEGT. The CDR3 length is 17 residues. Trimming at V came to 5 bases and at J to 3 bases, leaving 12 bases not matched to a gene. The CDR3 DNA reads TGTGCCAGCAGTGGCTACGGACAGGGAGCCTCCAATCAGCCCCAGCATTTT. It yields the protein CASSGYGQGASNQPQHF.

This clone was picked up one time. The chain uses TRBV27 and TRBJ2-7; D may be TRBD2 (5 bases). V was cut by 4 bases and J by 0 bases, with 7 bases left in between. The CDR3 covers 13 residues. The germline gives CDR1 MNHEY, CDR2 SMNVEV (reference sequence). The CDR3 sequence: CASSSRDSYEQYF. As DNA, the CDR3 is TGTGCCAGCAGTTCTCGGGACTCCTACGAGCAGTACTTC.

The chain combines TRBV9 with TRBJ1-4; D possibly corresponds to TRBD1 (6 bases). V was clipped by 3 bases and J by 4 bases, with 13 bases between them. The CDR3 has 15 residues. Germline V gives CDR1 SGDLS, CDR2 YYNGEE. The CDR3 DNA sequence: TGTGCCAGCAGCGGAGAGGGGGTGGGTAATGAAAAACTGTTTTTT. Amino acids: CASSGEGVGNEKLFF.

This chain links TRBV3-1 (or the pseudogene TRBV3-2) with TRBJ1-3; D not certain. The CDR3 extends over 13 amino acids. V gave up 4 bases and J gave up 4 bases, with 8 bases separating them. Germline CDR1 LGHDT, CDR2 YNNKEL (reference sequence). The CDR3 DNA is TGTGCCAGCAGCCGATCGGAGGGAAACACCATATATTTT. It yields the protein CASSRSEGNTIYF.

The chain couples TRBV20-1 to TRBJ1-5; D is unresolved. With 3 bases removed from V and 3 bases from J, the gap between germline ends came to 9 bases. Germline V CDR1 and CDR2: DFQATT, SNEGSKA (reference sequence). The CDR3 has 13 amino acids. The CDR3 DNA reads TGCAGTGCTAGTAGGGATTACAATCAGCCCCAGCATTTT. Amino acids: CSASRDYNQPQHF.

The gene calls are TRBV19 and TRBJ1-5; D ambiguous. The CDR3 runs 15 residues. Germline V gives CDR1 LNHDA, CDR2 SQIVND (reference sequence). V shed 1 base and J shed 4 bases, with 11 bases lying between them. CDR3 protein: CASSIAPVFNQPQHF. The CDR3 coding sequence is TGTGCCAGTAGTATAGCCCCAGTTTTTAATCAGCCCCAGCATTTT.

The V and J genes are TRBV6-4 and TRBJ2-3; D ambiguous. CDR1 and CDR2 (germline): MRHNA, SNTAGT. This CDR3 spans 14 amino acids. Trimming cost V 3 bases and J 4 bases, with 11 bases left between them. The CDR3 sequence: CASSEFGDADTQYF. CDR3 in DNA: TGTGCCAGCAGTGAATTCGGTGATGCAGATACGCAGTATTTT.

The V gene is TRBV5-1, the J gene TRBJ2-3; 8 bases match TRBD1. The CDR3 runs to 13 residues. The V and J ends lost 3 bases and 6 bases, in that order; junction bases with no gene match: 3. Germline CDR1 is SGHRS and CDR2 is YFSETQ. CDR3 nucleotides: TGCGCCAGCAGCTCTCAGGGGGCGGATACGCAGTATTTT. It encodes CASSSQGADTQYF.

The J gene is TRBJ1-3, the V gene TRBV3-1 (or the pseudogene TRBV3-2), with TRBD1 matching 10 bases. Germline assignment: CDR1 LGHDT and CDR2 YNNKEL (reference sequence). This CDR3 region has 18 residues. J was trimmed by 2 bases and V by 6 bases; bases with no gene match: 13. CDR3 DNA: TGTGCCAGCAGTTCGACAGGGGGCATTGAAGCTGCTGGAAACACCATATATTTT. Its translation is CASSSTGGIEAAGNTIYF.

This clone is a singleton in its sample. The chain couples TRBV5-1 to TRBJ1-6; D unclear. Germline loops: CDR1 SGHRS, CDR2 YFSETQ. V lost 0 bases to trimming and J lost 7 bases, with 11 bases between them. This CDR3 has 15 residues. CDR3 bases: TGCGCCAGCAGCTTGGGGGCAGGAGAGAATTCACCCCTCCACTTT. As protein: CASSLGAGENSPLHF.